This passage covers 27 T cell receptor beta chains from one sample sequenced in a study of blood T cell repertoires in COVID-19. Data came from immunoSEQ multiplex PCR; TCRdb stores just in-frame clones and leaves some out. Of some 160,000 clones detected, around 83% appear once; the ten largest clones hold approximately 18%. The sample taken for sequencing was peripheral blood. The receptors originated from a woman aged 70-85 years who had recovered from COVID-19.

CDR3 sequence reads: CASRGQGTEAFF. CDR3 in DNA: TGTGCCAGCAGGGGACAGGGGACTGAAGCTTTCTTT. This rearrangement joins TRBV6-5 to TRBJ1-1; 10 nucleotides match TRBD1. Trimming removed 6 bases from V and 5 bases from J; junction bases left unmatched: 0. Germline CDR1 MNHEY, CDR2 SVGAGI. The CDR3 is 12 amino acids.

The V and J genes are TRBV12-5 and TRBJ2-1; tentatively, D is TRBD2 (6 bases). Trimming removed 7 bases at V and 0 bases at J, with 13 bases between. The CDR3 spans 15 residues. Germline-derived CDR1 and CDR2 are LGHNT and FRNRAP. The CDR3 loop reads CASAPPGGSYNEQFF. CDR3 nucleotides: TGTGCTAGTGCCCCTCCCGGGGGCTCCTACAATGAGCAGTTCTTC.

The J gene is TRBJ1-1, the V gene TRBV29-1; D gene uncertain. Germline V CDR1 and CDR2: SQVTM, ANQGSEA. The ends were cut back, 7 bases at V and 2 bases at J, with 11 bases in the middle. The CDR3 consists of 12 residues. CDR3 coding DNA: TGCAGCGCCCGAGGGCCCAACACTGAAGCTTTCTTT. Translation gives CSARGPNTEAFF.

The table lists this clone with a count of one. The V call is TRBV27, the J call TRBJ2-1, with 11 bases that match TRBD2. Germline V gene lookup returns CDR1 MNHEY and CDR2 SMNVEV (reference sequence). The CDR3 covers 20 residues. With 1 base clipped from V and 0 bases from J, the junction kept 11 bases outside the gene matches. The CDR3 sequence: CASSLWWLAGGQSSYNEQFF. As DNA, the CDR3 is TGTGCCAGCAGTTTATGGTGGCTAGCGGGAGGACAAAGCTCCTACAATGAGCAGTTCTTC.

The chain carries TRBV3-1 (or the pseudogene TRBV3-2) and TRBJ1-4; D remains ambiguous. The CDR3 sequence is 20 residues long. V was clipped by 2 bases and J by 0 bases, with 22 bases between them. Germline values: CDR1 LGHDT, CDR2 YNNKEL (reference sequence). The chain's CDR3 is CASSQFGGPWAGATNEKLFF. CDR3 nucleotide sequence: TGTGCCAGCAGCCAATTTGGCGGCCCCTGGGCGGGTGCAACTAATGAAAAACTGTTTTTT.

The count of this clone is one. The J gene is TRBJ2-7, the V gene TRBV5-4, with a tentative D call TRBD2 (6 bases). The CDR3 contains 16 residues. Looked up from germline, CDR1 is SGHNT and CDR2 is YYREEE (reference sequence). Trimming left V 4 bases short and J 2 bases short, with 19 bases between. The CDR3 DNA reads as TGTGCCAGCAGCGGGGGGTTTGCGGGGACCACCTACGAGCAGTACTTC. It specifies CASSGGFAGTTYEQYF.

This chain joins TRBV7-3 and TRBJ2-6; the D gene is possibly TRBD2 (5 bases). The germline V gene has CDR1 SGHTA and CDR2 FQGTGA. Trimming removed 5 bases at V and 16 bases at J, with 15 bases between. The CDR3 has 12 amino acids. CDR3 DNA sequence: TGTGCCAGCAGCCCCCCCGGGTGGGAGCTGACTTTC. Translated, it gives CASSPPGWELTF.

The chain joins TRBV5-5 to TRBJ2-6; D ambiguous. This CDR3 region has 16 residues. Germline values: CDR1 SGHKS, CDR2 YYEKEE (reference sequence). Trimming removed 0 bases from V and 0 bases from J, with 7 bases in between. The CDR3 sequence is CASSLGAGSGANVLTF. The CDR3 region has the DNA TGTGCCAGCAGCTTGGGGGCTGGCTCTGGGGCCAACGTCCTGACTTTC.

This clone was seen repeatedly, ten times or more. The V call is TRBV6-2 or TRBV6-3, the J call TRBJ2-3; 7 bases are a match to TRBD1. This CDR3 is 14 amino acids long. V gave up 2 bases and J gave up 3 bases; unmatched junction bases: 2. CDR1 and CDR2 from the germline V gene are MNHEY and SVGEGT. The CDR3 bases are TGTGCCAGCAGTTACGGGGACAGAACAGATACGCAGTATTTT. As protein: CASSYGDRTDTQYF.

The DNA for the CDR3 is TGTGCCAGCGGCGGTTCGAGAGTTGCAACTAATGAAAAACTGTTTTTT. Translated, it gives CASGGSRVATNEKLFF. This chain joins TRBV28 and TRBJ1-4, with D unclear. The CDR3 is 16 residues long. Looked up from germline, CDR1 is MDHEN and CDR2 is SYDVKM. The V and J ends lost 8 bases and 0 bases respectively, with 16 bases between them. The full variable domain, with the rest looked up from reference TRBV28 and TRBJ1-4, is DVKVTQSSRYLVKRTGEKVFLECVQDMDHENMFWYRQDPGLGLRLIYFSYDVKMKEKGDIPEGYSVSREKKERFSLILESASTNQTSMYLCASGGSRVATNEKLFFGSGTQLSVL.

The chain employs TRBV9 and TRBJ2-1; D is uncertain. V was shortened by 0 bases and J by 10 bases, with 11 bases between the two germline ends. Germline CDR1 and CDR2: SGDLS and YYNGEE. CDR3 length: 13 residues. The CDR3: CASSVGSSREQFF. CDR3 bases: TGTGCCAGCAGCGTAGGGTCGAGCCGGGAGCAGTTCTTC.

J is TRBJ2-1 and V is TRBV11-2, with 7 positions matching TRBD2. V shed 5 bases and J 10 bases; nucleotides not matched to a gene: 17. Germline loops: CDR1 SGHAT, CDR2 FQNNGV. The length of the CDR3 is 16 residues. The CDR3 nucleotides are TGTGCCAGCAGCCATGGGGTGGCGGGAGAGCGAGAGGAGCAGTTCTTC. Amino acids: CASSHGVAGEREEQFF. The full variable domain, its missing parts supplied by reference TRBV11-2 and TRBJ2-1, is EAGVAQSPRYKIIEKRQSVAFWCNPISGHATLYWYQQILGQGPKLLIQFQNNGVVDDSQLPKDRFSAERLKGVDSTLKIQPAKLEDSAVYLCASSHGVAGEREEQFFGPGTRLTVL.

Here the CDR3 DNA reads TGTGCCAGCAGCCCGAATTGGCAGGGCAGGAATGAGCAGTTCTTC. This sequence encodes CASSPNWQGRNEQFF. J is TRBJ2-1 and V is TRBV7-9; D may be TRBD1 (5 bases). This CDR3 is 15 amino acids long. Germline CDR1 and CDR2: SEHNR and FQNEAQ (reference sequence). V was clipped by 5 bases and J by 7 bases, with 18 bases between them.

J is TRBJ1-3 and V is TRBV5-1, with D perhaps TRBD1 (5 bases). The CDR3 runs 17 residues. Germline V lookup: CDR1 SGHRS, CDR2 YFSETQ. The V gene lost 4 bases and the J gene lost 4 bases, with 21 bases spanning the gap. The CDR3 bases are TGCGCCAGCAGCACCTCCGGGACCAGCCGGGGGGGAAACACCATATATTTT. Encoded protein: CASSTSGTSRGGNTIYF.

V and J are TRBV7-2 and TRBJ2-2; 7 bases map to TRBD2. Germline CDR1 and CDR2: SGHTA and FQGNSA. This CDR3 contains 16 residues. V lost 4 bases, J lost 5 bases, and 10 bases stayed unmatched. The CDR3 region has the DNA TGTGCCAGCAGCTCCCTAGCGGCCCCGGGTACCGGGGAGCTGTTTTTT. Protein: CASSSLAAPGTGELFF. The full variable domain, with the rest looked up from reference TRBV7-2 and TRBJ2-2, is GAGVSQSPSNKVTEKGKDVELRCDPISGHTALYWYRQSLGQGLEFLIYFQGNSAPDKSGLPSDRFSAERTGGSVSTLTIQRTQQEDSAVYLCASSSLAAPGTGELFFGEGSRLTVL.

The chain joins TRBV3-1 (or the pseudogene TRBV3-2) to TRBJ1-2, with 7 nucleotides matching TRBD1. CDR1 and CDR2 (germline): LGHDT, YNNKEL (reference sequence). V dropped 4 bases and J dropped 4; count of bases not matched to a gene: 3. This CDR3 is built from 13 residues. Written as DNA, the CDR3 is TGTGCCAGCAGCCGACAGGGTGGCTATGGCTACACCTTC. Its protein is CASSRQGGYGYTF.

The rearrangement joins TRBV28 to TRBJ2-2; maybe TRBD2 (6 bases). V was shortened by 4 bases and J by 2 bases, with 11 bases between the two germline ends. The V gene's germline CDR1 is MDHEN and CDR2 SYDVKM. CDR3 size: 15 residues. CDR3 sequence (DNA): TGTGCCAGCAGTTACCCAGGGACTAACACCGGGGAGCTGTTTTTT. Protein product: CASSYPGTNTGELFF. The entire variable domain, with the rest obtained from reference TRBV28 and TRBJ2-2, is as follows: DVKVTQSSRYLVKRTGEKVFLECVQDMDHENMFWYRQDPGLGLRLIYFSYDVKMKEKGDIPEGYSVSREKKERFSLILESASTNQTSMYLCASSYPGTNTGELFFGEGSRLTVL.

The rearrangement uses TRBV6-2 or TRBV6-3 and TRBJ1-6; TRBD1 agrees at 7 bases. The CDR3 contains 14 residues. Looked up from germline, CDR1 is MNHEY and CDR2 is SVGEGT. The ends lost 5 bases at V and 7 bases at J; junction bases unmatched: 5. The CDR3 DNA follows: TGTGCCAGCAGTCGACAGGGCCAGAATTCACCCCTCCACTTT. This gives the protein CASSRQGQNSPLHF.

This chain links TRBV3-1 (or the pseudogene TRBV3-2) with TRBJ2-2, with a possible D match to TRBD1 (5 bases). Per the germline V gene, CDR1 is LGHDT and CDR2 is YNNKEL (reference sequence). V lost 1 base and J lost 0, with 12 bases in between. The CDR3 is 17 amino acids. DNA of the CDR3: TGTGCCAGCAGCCAAGGATGGGGCGGCACGAACACCGGGGAGCTGTTTTTT. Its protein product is CASSQGWGGTNTGELFF.

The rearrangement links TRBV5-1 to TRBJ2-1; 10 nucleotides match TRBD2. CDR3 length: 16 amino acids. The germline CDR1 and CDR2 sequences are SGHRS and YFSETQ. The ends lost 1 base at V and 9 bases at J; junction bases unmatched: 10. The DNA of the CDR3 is TGCGCCAGCAGCTTGAGGCTAGCGGGAGCTAGGGGTGAGCAGTTCTTC. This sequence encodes CASSLRLAGARGEQFF.

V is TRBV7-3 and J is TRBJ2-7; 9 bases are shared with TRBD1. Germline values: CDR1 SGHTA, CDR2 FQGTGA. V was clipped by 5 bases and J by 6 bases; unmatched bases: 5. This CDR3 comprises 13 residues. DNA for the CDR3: TGTGCCAGCAGCGCCACAGGGGGCGCCGAGCAGTACTTC. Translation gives CASSATGGAEQYF.

The CDR3 region is CASSQGGGLGEAFF. The CDR3 DNA reads TGCGCCAGCAGCCAAGGGGGGGGGTTGGGTGAAGCTTTCTTT. V is TRBV4-1 and J is TRBJ1-1; D possibly corresponds to TRBD1 (5 bases). The CDR3 sequence is 14 residues long. Germline V CDR1 and CDR2: MGHRA, YSYEKL. V was clipped by 1 base and J by 7 bases, with 13 bases between them.

The CDR3 loop reads CAISATGGRTDTQYF. The CDR3 coding sequence is TGTGCCATCAGTGCCACAGGGGGGAGGACAGATACGCAGTATTTT. This rearrangement joins TRBV10-3 to TRBJ2-3, with 8 positions matching TRBD1. Losses at the gene ends were 4 bases for V and 3 bases for J; bases not matched to a gene: 6. CDR1 ENHRY and CDR2 SYGVKD come from the germline V gene. This CDR3 has 15 residues.

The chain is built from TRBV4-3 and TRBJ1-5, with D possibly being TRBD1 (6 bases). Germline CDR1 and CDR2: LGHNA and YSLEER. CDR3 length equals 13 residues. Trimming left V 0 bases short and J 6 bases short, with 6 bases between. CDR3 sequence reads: CASSQDRGQPQHF. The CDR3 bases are TGCGCCAGCAGCCAAGACAGGGGTCAGCCCCAGCATTTT.

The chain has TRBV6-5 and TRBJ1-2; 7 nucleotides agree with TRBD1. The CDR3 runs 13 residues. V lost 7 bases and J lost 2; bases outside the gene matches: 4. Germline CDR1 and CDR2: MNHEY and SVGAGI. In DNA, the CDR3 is TGTGCCAGCAAGAAGGGACAGAACTATGGCTACACCTTC. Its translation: CASKKGQNYGYTF.

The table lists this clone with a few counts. The CDR3 here is CASSLGRQGDQPQHF. For the CDR3, the DNA is TGTGCCAGCAGCTTAGGCCGGCAGGGGGATCAGCCCCAGCATTTT. The chain couples TRBV7-2 to TRBJ1-5; 7 nucleotides align to TRBD1. Germline V CDR1 and CDR2: SGHTA, FQGNSA. CDR3 length equals 15 residues. With 1 base clipped from V and 5 bases from J, the junction kept 5 bases outside the gene matches.

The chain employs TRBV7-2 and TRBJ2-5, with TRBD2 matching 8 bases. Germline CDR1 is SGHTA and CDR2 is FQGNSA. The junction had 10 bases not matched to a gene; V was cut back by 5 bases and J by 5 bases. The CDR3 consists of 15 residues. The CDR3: CASSRSGAAGETQYF. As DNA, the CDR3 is TGTGCCAGCAGCCGTAGCGGGGCGGCGGGGGAGACCCAGTACTTC.